The sequence of this TCR beta chain was determined in a study of long-term antiretroviral therapy in people with HIV. The CDR3 extends over 19 amino acids. V shed 3 bases, J shed 6 bases, and the junction held 21 bases outside the gene matches. Germline CDR1 is SGHRS and CDR2 is YFSETQ. This was the immunoSEQ v3.0 assay at survey level. This table comes from immunoSEQ multiplex PCR, and its TCRdb copy is limited to in-frame clones, with some not included. The sample shows some 23,000 clones, roughly 76% of them seen only once. Comment on this clone: What it binds is not known.

Overall study findings and caveats: ART adherence, viral resistance and therapy changes were undocumented. Clones showing expansion before ART dominated the repertoire at all time points.

This sequence originates from a woman between 40 and 50 years old with HIV. The specimen comprised unsorted PBMCs, sampled 1.1 years before starting antiretroviral therapy. The genes are TRBV5-1 and TRBJ2-1, with TRBD2 matching over 7 bases. The CDR3: CASSSPPGLDMMPGNEQFF. The CDR3, as DNA: TGCGCCAGCAGCTCACCCCCCGGACTAGACATGATGCCGGGCAATGAGCAGTTCTTC.